The rows below give T cell receptor beta chains drawn from one sample of a study of blood T cell repertoires in COVID-19. Assay: immunoSEQ multiplex PCR; the TCRdb copy retains only in-frame clones and omits some. The sample includes about 100,000 clones, around 92% of them seen just once. The sample taken for sequencing was peripheral blood. The receptors were gathered from a man aged 18 to 35 with acute or convalescent COVID-19. CDR3s include the opening cysteine and the closing phenylalanine or tryptophan. The order of the fields is J gene, clone size, V gene, D gene, CDR3 DNA, CDR3 protein. D genes are given only for firm matches. Clone size is given for some rows only: seen once, a few or many times, or a class if the clone is expanded.

J: TRBJ1-2
size: NA
V: TRBV18
D: NA
DNA: TGTGCCAGCTCACCTAGCGGGGGGTCAAACTATGGCTACACCTTC
CDR3: CASSPSGGSNYGYTF

J: TRBJ2-2
size: once
V: TRBV24-1
D: TRBD2
DNA: TGTGCCACCAGCGCGGGAGTAGGGGTCAGCGGGGAGCTGTTTTTT
CDR3: CATSAGVGVSGELFF

J: TRBJ2-3
size: NA
V: TRBV13
D: NA
DNA: TGTGCCAGCAGCTTAGGGATAGCAGATACGCAGTATTTT
CDR3: CASSLGIADTQYF

J: TRBJ1-5
size: NA
V: TRBV3-1/TRBV3-2
D: TRBD1
DNA: TGTGCCAGCAGCCAAACTACCCCGGGACAGGGGGCTCAGCCCCAGCATTTT
CDR3: CASSQTTPGQGAQPQHF

J: TRBJ2-3
size: NA
V: TRBV7-9
D: NA
DNA: TGTGCCAGCAGCTCGGACAGTTCCCGCGCAGATACGCAGTATTTT
CDR3: CASSSDSSRADTQYF

J: TRBJ1-2
size: NA
V: TRBV5-1
D: TRBD1
DNA: TGCGCCAGCAGCTTTAGCCCCGGGGACAGGGGGCTCGGCTACACCTTC
CDR3: CASSFSPGDRGLGYTF

J: TRBJ2-7
size: NA
V: TRBV25-1
D: TRBD2
DNA: TGTGCCAGCAGTGAACCTGGGGGGGGGTCGGTGCAGTACTTC
CDR3: CASSEPGGGSVQYF

J: TRBJ2-1
size: NA
V: TRBV29-1
D: NA
DNA: TGCAGCCCTCAGGATTCTACTGAGCAGTTCTTC
CDR3: CSPQDSTEQFF

J: TRBJ2-5
size: NA
V: TRBV27
D: NA
DNA: TGTGCCAGCAGTTTATATCGCTACCAAGAGCCCCAGTACTTC
CDR3: CASSLYRYQEPQYF

J: TRBJ1-4
size: once
V: TRBV5-1
D: TRBD1
DNA: TGCGCCAGCAGCTCGGGGCGGTGGGCAGGGGGCCTATCAGACGAAAAACTGTTTTTT
CDR3: CASSSGRWAGGLSDEKLFF

J: TRBJ2-5
size: NA
V: TRBV5-4
D: NA
DNA: TGTGCCAGCAGCTTGGCCGGTCTCTGGCAAGAGACCCAGTACTTC
CDR3: CASSLAGLWQETQYF

J: TRBJ1-1
size: few
V: TRBV25-1
D: NA
DNA: TGTGCCAGCAGTGCACTTCCTCCTAACACTGAAGCTTTCTTT
CDR3: CASSALPPNTEAFF

J: TRBJ2-7
size: NA
V: TRBV18
D: TRBD1
DNA: TGTGCCAGCTCACCGCCGACAGGGGGATACGAGCAGTACTTC
CDR3: CASSPPTGGYEQYF

J: TRBJ2-3
size: once
V: TRBV5-4
D: TRBD2
DNA: TGTGCCAGCAGCTTGGGTCTAGCGGGAGGGCGACGTGAGACAGATACGCAGTATTTT
CDR3: CASSLGLAGGRRETDTQYF

J: TRBJ1-2
size: NA
V: TRBV3-1/TRBV3-2
D: NA
DNA: TGTGCCAGCAGCCGACAACAGGGTGGATATGGCTACACCTTC
CDR3: CASSRQQGGYGYTF

J: TRBJ1-2
size: NA
V: TRBV6-2/TRBV6-3
D: NA
DNA: TGTGCCAGCAGTTACTCAGGGGTCAGGGCCGGCTATGGCTACACCTTC
CDR3: CASSYSGVRAGYGYTF

J: TRBJ1-6
size: NA
V: TRBV3-1/TRBV3-2
D: TRBD1
DNA: TGTGCCAGCAGCGCAACTTCAGGACAGGGAGGCCGTTTGGGGCCCCTCCACTTT
CDR3: CASSATSGQGGRLGPLHF

J: TRBJ2-2
size: once
V: TRBV4-1
D: TRBD1
DNA: TGCGCCAGCAGCCACACAGGGGGGACCGGGGAGCTGTTTTTT
CDR3: CASSHTGGTGELFF

J: TRBJ2-2
size: once
V: TRBV3-1/TRBV3-2
D: TRBD2
DNA: TGTGCCAGCAGCCACGAGAGGAAGCGGGAGGGCCAACCCGGGGAGCTGTTTTTT
CDR3: CASSHERKREGQPGELFF

J: TRBJ1-2
size: NA
V: TRBV6-6
D: NA
DNA: TGTGCCAGCAGTCATGGGGGGGCGGGCTATGGCTACACCTTC
CDR3: CASSHGGAGYGYTF

J: TRBJ2-7
size: NA
V: TRBV12-3/TRBV12-4
D: TRBD2
DNA: TGTGCCAGCAGTTTGGGAGGGCTTTCCGAGCAGTACTTC
CDR3: CASSLGGLSEQYF

J: TRBJ2-7
size: NA
V: TRBV4-2
D: NA
DNA: TGTGCCAGCAGCCAGAATCAAATTTACGACAGTACCTACGAGCAGTACTTC
CDR3: CASSQNQIYDSTYEQYF

J: TRBJ2-3
size: NA
V: TRBV5-1
D: TRBD2
DNA: TGCGCCAGCAGCTTTAGCGGGGCGGGCACAGATACGCAGTATTTT
CDR3: CASSFSGAGTDTQYF

J: TRBJ2-1
size: NA
V: TRBV2
D: NA
DNA: TGTGCCAGCAAGGCCTTCGACACGGCCAATGAGCAGTTCTTC
CDR3: CASKAFDTANEQFF

J: TRBJ2-1
size: NA
V: TRBV30
D: NA
DNA: TGTGCCTGGAGCGAGAGATGGAGGGGGCAATACAATGAGCAGTTCTTC
CDR3: CAWSERWRGQYNEQFF

J: TRBJ1-6
size: NA
V: TRBV7-9
D: TRBD1
DNA: TGTGCCAGCAGCTTAATACAGGGGGATTCACCCCTCCACTTT
CDR3: CASSLIQGDSPLHF

J: TRBJ1-2
size: once
V: TRBV7-2
D: NA
DNA: TGTGCCAGCAGCTTAGAATTTCGGGATAACTATGGCTACACCTTC
CDR3: CASSLEFRDNYGYTF

J: TRBJ2-5
size: NA
V: TRBV7-2
D: NA
DNA: TGTGCCAGCAGCCCCTCCTCGGCAGGGATCGAAGAGACCCAGTACTTC
CDR3: CASSPSSAGIEETQYF

J: TRBJ2-1
size: NA
V: TRBV6-5
D: NA
DNA: TGTGCCAGCACCCCCATCGTAGCAAATGAGCAGTTCTTC
CDR3: CASTPIVANEQFF

J: TRBJ2-7
size: NA
V: TRBV19
D: TRBD1
DNA: TGTGCCAGTAGTTCGGGACAGGGAATTGGCGAGCAGTACTTC
CDR3: CASSSGQGIGEQYF

J: TRBJ1-3
size: NA
V: TRBV7-8
D: TRBD1
DNA: TGTGCCAGCAGCTTAGGGATGGGACAGATCTCTGGAAACACCATATATTTT
CDR3: CASSLGMGQISGNTIYF

J: TRBJ1-1
size: NA
V: TRBV6-5
D: TRBD1
DNA: TGTGCCAGCAGTTACGGGAGACAGGGCCTTGGAGGAGCTTTCTTT
CDR3: CASSYGRQGLGGAFF

J: TRBJ2-1
size: NA
V: TRBV9
D: TRBD2
DNA: TGTGCCAGCAGCGCCCGCGGGGGGCAGCACAATGAGCAGTTCTTC
CDR3: CASSARGGQHNEQFF

J: TRBJ2-2
size: few
V: TRBV27
D: TRBD1
DNA: TGTGCCAGCAGTTTGCAGGGGGCGCGAACCGGGGAGCTGTTTTTT
CDR3: CASSLQGARTGELFF

J: TRBJ2-2
size: NA
V: TRBV18
D: NA
DNA: TGTGCCAGCTCACCGGGCAGAACGGTAACCGGGGAGCTGTTTTTT
CDR3: CASSPGRTVTGELFF

J: TRBJ2-3
size: once
V: TRBV6-2/TRBV6-3
D: TRBD2
DNA: TGTGCCAGCAGTTACTCGGCTAGCGGGGGGCACACAGATACGCAGTATTTT
CDR3: CASSYSASGGHTDTQYF

J: TRBJ2-5
size: NA
V: TRBV19
D: TRBD2
DNA: TGTGCCAGTAGTATAGGACTAGCGGGGGCCCAAGAGACCCAGTACTTC
CDR3: CASSIGLAGAQETQYF

J: TRBJ2-1
size: NA
V: TRBV6-4
D: TRBD1
DNA: TGTGCCAGCAGCCGGGACAGGGTTGATGAGCAGTTCTTC
CDR3: CASSRDRVDEQFF

J: TRBJ2-1
size: NA
V: TRBV29-1
D: NA
DNA: TGCAGTATCTTTGTGGCGGGTAGGAATGAGCAGTTCTTC
CDR3: CSIFVAGRNEQFF

J: TRBJ1-6
size: NA
V: TRBV19
D: NA
DNA: TGTGCCAGTAGTATACAGGGCCCAAATTCACCCCTCCACTTT
CDR3: CASSIQGPNSPLHF

J: TRBJ1-1
size: NA
V: TRBV27
D: NA
DNA: TGTGCCAGCAGACGACAGGCCTTGAACACTGAAGCTTTCTTT
CDR3: CASRRQALNTEAFF

J: TRBJ1-1
size: NA
V: TRBV7-9
D: NA
DNA: TGTGCCAGCAGCTCGGACCCGGAGGGCCCTGAAGCTTTCTTT
CDR3: CASSSDPEGPEAFF

J: TRBJ2-2
size: NA
V: TRBV5-8
D: NA
DNA: TGTGCCAGCAGCTTCCGAACAGGGTTAGGCACCGGGGAGCTGTTTTTT
CDR3: CASSFRTGLGTGELFF

J: TRBJ2-1
size: NA
V: TRBV12-5
D: NA
DNA: TGTGCTAGTGGTCTTTTTCTAGCGAGCTCCTACAATGAGCAGTTCTTC
CDR3: CASGLFLASSYNEQFF

J: TRBJ1-2
size: few
V: TRBV19
D: NA
DNA: TGTGCCAGCTACGACAGGAACCAGTTCTATGGCTACACCTTC
CDR3: CASYDRNQFYGYTF

J: TRBJ2-5
size: NA
V: TRBV6-5
D: NA
DNA: TGTGCCAGCAGTTACGGGCCTAAAGGGACCCAGTACTTC
CDR3: CASSYGPKGTQYF

J: TRBJ1-3
size: once
V: TRBV3-1/TRBV3-2
D: TRBD1
DNA: TGTGCCAGCAGCCAGGGGACAGTTTCAAACTTTGGAAACACCATATATTTT
CDR3: CASSQGTVSNFGNTIYF

J: TRBJ2-5
size: once
V: TRBV5-1
D: NA
DNA: TGCGCCAGCAGCTTGGCCCAGGGCGGATACTGGGAGACCCAGTACTTC
CDR3: CASSLAQGGYWETQYF

J: TRBJ2-7
size: NA
V: TRBV7-9
D: TRBD1
DNA: TGTGCCAGCAGCTTAGAGAGGGACAGGGTCGGCTACGAGCAGTACTTC
CDR3: CASSLERDRVGYEQYF

J: TRBJ2-3
size: NA
V: TRBV5-8
D: NA
DNA: TGTGCCAGCAGCCGCGGAATGGGAATGAGGACAACTAGCACAGATACGCAGTATTTT
CDR3: CASSRGMGMRTTSTDTQYF

J: TRBJ2-3
size: NA
V: TRBV11-2
D: TRBD2
DNA: TGTGCCAGCAGCTCAAGCGGGGGTTCAGATACGCAGTATTTT
CDR3: CASSSSGGSDTQYF

J: TRBJ2-7
size: NA
V: TRBV6-1
D: TRBD2
DNA: TGTGCCAGCAGTGAGTTCGGACTAGCGGCCCTCTCCTACGAGCAGTACTTC
CDR3: CASSEFGLAALSYEQYF

J: TRBJ1-6
size: NA
V: TRBV7-2
D: NA
DNA: TGTGCCAGCAGCTTAGAGGAGGGATTCAGTTCACCCCTCCACTTT
CDR3: CASSLEEGFSSPLHF

J: TRBJ2-2
size: NA
V: TRBV5-1
D: NA
DNA: TGCGCCAGCAGCTCTATTTTAGTAGCGAACACCGGGGAGCTGTTTTTT
CDR3: CASSSILVANTGELFF